The 20 T cell receptor beta chains given below trace back to one sample, sequenced in a study of blood T cell repertoires in COVID-19. The table came from immunoSEQ multiplex PCR; TCRdb's copy has only in-frame clones and leaves some out. The profile shows some 130,000 clones, roughly 80% of them singletons. Sequencing was performed on peripheral blood. The receptors here all came from a man between 65 and 85 years old with acute or convalescent COVID-19.

A few counts support this clone. The chain couples TRBV11-2 to TRBJ2-1, with 9 bases lining up with TRBD1. The CDR3 is 15 residues long. The germline V gene encodes CDR1 SGHAT and CDR2 FQNNGV. Losses at the gene ends were 8 bases for V and 2 bases for J; bases not matched to a gene: 7. CDR3 DNA: TGTGCCAGCCTGGCCGGGACAGGGCCCTACAATGAGCAGTTCTTC. It codes for CASLAGTGPYNEQFF.

The V call is TRBV25-1, the J call TRBJ2-1; 7 bases match TRBD2. The ends lost 6 bases at V and 6 bases at J; junction bases unmatched: 14. This CDR3 contains 16 residues. Germline-derived CDR1 and CDR2 are MGHDK and SYGVNS. The CDR3, as DNA: TGTGCCAGCAGGAAGCGGGGAGGGTCCCCCGGCAATGAGCAGTTCTTC. Protein sequence: CASRKRGGSPGNEQFF.

This chain joins TRBV7-9 and TRBJ1-3; D gene ambiguous. V lost 3 bases and J 4 bases, leaving 19 bases between the germline ends. Germline V gives CDR1 SEHNR, CDR2 FQNEAQ (reference sequence). This CDR3 contains 17 residues. Here the CDR3 reads CASSLAGSSESGNTIYF. CDR3 DNA: TGTGCCAGCAGCTTGGCCGGGTCCTCCGAGTCCGGAAACACCATATATTTT.

The V and J genes are TRBV2 and TRBJ2-5, with D possibly TRBD2 on 5 matching bases. Between the trimmed V and J ends, which lost 7 bases and 2 bases, there was a span of 11 bases. The CDR3 loop spans 13 amino acids. Germline V lookup: CDR1 SNHLY, CDR2 FYNNEI. This CDR3 reads CASNRGIQETQYF. For the CDR3, the DNA is TGTGCCAGCAACCGGGGTATTCAAGAGACCCAGTACTTC.

This clone was observed once. The chain has TRBV6-2 or TRBV6-3 and TRBJ1-1; D ambiguous. Deletions cut 5 bases from V and 9 bases from J, with 10 bases between. Looked up from germline, CDR1 is MNHEY and CDR2 is SVGEGT. CDR3 length equals 11 residues. The CDR3 DNA is TGTGCCAGCAGTCAAAAACTCAAAGCTTTCTTT. It is translated as CASSQKLKAFF.

The gene calls are TRBV7-2 and TRBJ1-6, with 8 nucleotides matching TRBD1. The CDR3 contains 16 residues. Germline assignment: CDR1 SGHTA and CDR2 FQGNSA. The ends lost 1 base at V and 10 bases at J; junction bases unmatched: 9. The chain's CDR3 is CASSLVSHGQGSPLHF. CDR3 nucleotide sequence: TGTGCCAGCAGCTTAGTTTCTCATGGACAGGGATCACCCCTCCACTTT.

This chain uses TRBV4-1 with TRBJ1-4; a weak D match, TRBD1 (6 bases). This CDR3 region has 14 residues. CDR1 and CDR2 from the germline V gene are MGHRA and YSYEKL. Trimming left V 0 bases short and J 8 bases short, with 10 bases between. The CDR3 DNA is TGCGCCAGCAGCCAAGAAGGGGGGGAGGAAAAACTGTTTTTT. The encoded protein is CASSQEGGEEKLFF.

The chain has TRBV4-1 and TRBJ1-2, with 10 bases fitting TRBD1. This CDR3 is built from 16 residues. CDR1 MGHRA and CDR2 YSYEKL come from the germline V gene. The ends lost 4 bases at V and 6 bases at J; junction bases unmatched: 11. This CDR3 is CASSRRGGTGVDGYTF. Here the CDR3 DNA reads TGCGCCAGCAGCCGCCGCGGGGGGACAGGGGTTGATGGCTACACCTTC.

The V gene is TRBV5-1, the J gene TRBJ1-3; D gene ambiguous. V shed 1 base and J shed 0 bases, with 8 bases lying between them. CDR3 length: 15 residues. Germline CDR1 is SGHRS and CDR2 is YFSETQ. The DNA of the CDR3 is TGCGCCAGCAGCTTGAACAGCCACTCTGGAAACACCATATATTTT. It codes for CASSLNSHSGNTIYF.

This clone was recorded a few times. The rearrangement joins TRBV7-2 to TRBJ2-3; D is perhaps TRBD1 (5 bases). Germline lookup yields CDR1 SGHTA and CDR2 FQGNSA. The CDR3 sequence is 16 residues long. Trimming removed 4 bases at V and 4 bases at J, with 18 bases between. Here the CDR3 reads CASSSMGPMGADTQYF. CDR3 bases: TGTGCCAGCAGCTCTATGGGGCCCATGGGCGCAGATACGCAGTATTTT.

This clone was detected only once. This specimen includes other DNA sequences encoding the same CDR3. The gene calls are TRBV5-6 and TRBJ2-1; 7 bases fit TRBD1. The germline gives CDR1 SGHDT, CDR2 YYEEEE. The CDR3 is made up of 15 amino acids. With V trimmed by 4 bases and J by 2 bases, 6 bases remained unmatched. CDR3 protein: CASSPPGTAYNEQFF. CDR3 coding DNA: TGTGCCAGCAGCCCCCCCGGGACAGCCTACAATGAGCAGTTCTTC.

The chain carries TRBV6-1 and TRBJ1-4, with 10 bases fitting TRBD1. This CDR3 is 16 amino acids long. Germline V gives CDR1 MNHNS, CDR2 SASEGT. Unmatched junction bases numbered 9, after V lost 4 bases and J lost 7 bases. As DNA, the CDR3 is TGTGCCAGCAGTGCAGACAGGGGGCTAGTTCTTGAAAAACTGTTTTTT. This gives the protein CASSADRGLVLEKLFF.

V usage is TRBV9 and J usage is TRBJ1-1; 8 nucleotides align to TRBD1. Germline values: CDR1 SGDLS, CDR2 YYNGEE. The V and J ends lost 1 base and 1 base, in that order; junction bases with no gene match: 3. The CDR3 has 15 residues. The CDR3 sequence: CASSVSTGANTEAFF. The CDR3 bases are TGTGCCAGCAGCGTATCGACAGGGGCGAACACTGAAGCTTTCTTT.

V and J are TRBV5-1 and TRBJ1-6, with 8 bases matching TRBD1. Germline lookup yields CDR1 SGHRS and CDR2 YFSETQ. V was clipped by 6 bases and J by 14 bases; unmatched bases: 19. This CDR3 comprises 16 residues. The CDR3 DNA reads TGCGCCAGCACCGACCTAGGAGACAGGGGTAATTCGGCCCTCCACTTT. Its protein is CASTDLGDRGNSALHF.

This clone was seen more than once but under ten times. The V gene is TRBV4-1, the J gene TRBJ1-4; possibly TRBD1 for D (5 bases). CDR1 is MGHRA, CDR2 YSYEKL, per germline. The CDR3 length is 16 residues. V was trimmed by 0 bases and J by 2 bases, leaving 10 bases between them. In nucleotides, the CDR3 is TGCGCCAGCAGCCAAGATGTGGCAGGGACTAATGAAAAACTGTTTTTT. This codes for CASSQDVAGTNEKLFF.

The V call is TRBV2, the J call TRBJ2-7; maybe TRBD2 (7 bases). Deletions cut 7 bases from V and 0 bases from J, with 19 bases between. This CDR3 has 16 residues. Germline V gene sequence: CDR1 SNHLY, CDR2 FYNNEI. CDR3 sequence reads: CASTGSRGALSYEQYF. CDR3 nucleotide sequence: TGTGCCAGCACGGGATCTCGGGGGGCCCTCTCCTACGAGCAGTACTTC. Looking up the rest from reference TRBV2 and TRBJ2-7 gives the full variable domain: EPEVTQTPSHQVTQMGQEVILRCVPISNHLYFYWYRQILGQKVEFLVSFYNNEISEKSEIFDDQFSVERPDGSNFTLKIRSTKLEDSAMYFCASTGSRGALSYEQYFGPGTRLTVT.

This sequence joins TRBV30 and TRBJ2-7, with D possibly matching TRBD1 (5 bases). Trimming cost V 0 bases and J 7 bases, with 13 bases left between them. This CDR3 is built from 13 residues. Germline-derived CDR1 and CDR2 are GTSNPN and SVGIG (reference sequence). CDR3 DNA: TGTGCCTGGAGTGTACCGCCAGGGTGGGAGCAGTACTTC. Residues: CAWSVPPGWEQYF.

Only a few counts were recorded for this clone. The chain is built from TRBV9 and TRBJ1-6; D might be TRBD1 (6 bases). Germline CDR1 SGDLS, CDR2 YYNGEE. CDR3 length: 19 residues. V lost 4 bases, J lost 0 bases, and 20 bases lay in between. DNA for the CDR3: TGTGCCAGCAGCCTCACCCCCCGACAGGTGGACTCCTATAATTCACCCCTCCACTTT. Translation: CASSLTPRQVDSYNSPLHF.

The V gene is TRBV28, the J gene TRBJ1-2, with 8 bases identical to TRBD1. The CDR3 sequence is 16 residues long. V lost 3 bases, J lost 12 bases, and 18 bases stayed unmatched. Germline CDR1 and CDR2: MDHEN and SYDVKM. In DNA form, the CDR3 reads TGTGCCAGCAGTTTCCAGGTTTTGGACAGGGAATCCCAGAACACCTTC. Its translation: CASSFQVLDRESQNTF.

V and J are TRBV5-1 and TRBJ2-3; tentative D call: TRBD2 (5 bases). Per the germline V gene, CDR1 is SGHRS and CDR2 is YFSETQ. The CDR3 sequence is 15 residues long. Trimming cost V 1 base and J 6 bases, with 15 bases left between them. The chain's CDR3 is CASSLTGGGSDTQYF. CDR3 DNA: TGCGCCAGCAGCTTGACCGGTGGCGGGTCCGATACGCAGTATTTT.